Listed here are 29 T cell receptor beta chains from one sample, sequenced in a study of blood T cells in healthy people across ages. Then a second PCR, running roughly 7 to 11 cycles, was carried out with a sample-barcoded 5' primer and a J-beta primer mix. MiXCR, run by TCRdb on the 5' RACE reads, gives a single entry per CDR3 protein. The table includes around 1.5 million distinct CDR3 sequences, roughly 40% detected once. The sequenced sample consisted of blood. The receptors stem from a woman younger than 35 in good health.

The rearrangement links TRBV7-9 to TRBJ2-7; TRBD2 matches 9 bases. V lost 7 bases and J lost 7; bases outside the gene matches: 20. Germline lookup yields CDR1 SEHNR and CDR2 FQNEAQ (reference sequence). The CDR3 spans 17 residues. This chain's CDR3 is CASTEVGIAGVPNEQYF. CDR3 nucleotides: TGTGCCAGCACCGAAGTGGGTATAGCGGGAGTACCCAATGAGCAGTACTTC.

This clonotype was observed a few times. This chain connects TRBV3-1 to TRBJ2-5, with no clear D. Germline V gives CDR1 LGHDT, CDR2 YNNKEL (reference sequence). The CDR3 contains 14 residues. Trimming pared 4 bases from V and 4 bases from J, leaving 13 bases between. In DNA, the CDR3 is TGTGCCAGCAGCCCTGGGTTGGCTTTAGAGACCCAGTACTTC. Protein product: CASSPGLALETQYF.

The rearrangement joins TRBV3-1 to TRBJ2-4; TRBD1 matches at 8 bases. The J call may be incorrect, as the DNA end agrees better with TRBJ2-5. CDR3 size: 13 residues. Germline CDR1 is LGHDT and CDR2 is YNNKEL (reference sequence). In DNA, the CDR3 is TGTGCCAGCAGGCGGACAGGGAAAGAGACCCAGTACTTC. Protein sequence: CASRRTGKETQYF.

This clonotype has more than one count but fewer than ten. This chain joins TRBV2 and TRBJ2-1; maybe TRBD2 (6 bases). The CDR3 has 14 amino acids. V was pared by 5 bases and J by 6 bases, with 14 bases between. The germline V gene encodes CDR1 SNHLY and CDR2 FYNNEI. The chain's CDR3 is CASSPSGVFNEQFF. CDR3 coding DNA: TGTGCCAGCAGTCCTTCGGGGGTGTTCAATGAGCAGTTCTTC.

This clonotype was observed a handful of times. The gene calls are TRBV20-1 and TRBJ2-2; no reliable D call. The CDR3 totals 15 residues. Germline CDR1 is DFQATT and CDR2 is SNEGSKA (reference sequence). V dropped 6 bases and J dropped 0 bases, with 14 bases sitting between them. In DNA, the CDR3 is TGCAGTGCGCGTCGGGTTACCGCGAACACCGGGGAGCTGTTTTTT. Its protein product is CSARRVTANTGELFF.

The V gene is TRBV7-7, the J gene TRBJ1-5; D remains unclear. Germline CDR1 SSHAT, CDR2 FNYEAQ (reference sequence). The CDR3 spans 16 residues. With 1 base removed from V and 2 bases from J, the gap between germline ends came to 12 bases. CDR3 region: CASSLEVRQGNQPQHF. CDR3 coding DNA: TGTGCCAGCAGCTTAGAGGTCCGTCAGGGCAATCAGCCCCAGCATTTT.

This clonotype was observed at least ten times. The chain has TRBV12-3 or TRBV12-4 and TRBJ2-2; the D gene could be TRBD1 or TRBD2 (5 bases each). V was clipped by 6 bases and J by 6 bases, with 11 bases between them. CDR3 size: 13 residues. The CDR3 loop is CASSLVGAGELFF. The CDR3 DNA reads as TGTGCCAGCAGCCTAGTGGGGGCCGGGGAGCTGTTTTTT.

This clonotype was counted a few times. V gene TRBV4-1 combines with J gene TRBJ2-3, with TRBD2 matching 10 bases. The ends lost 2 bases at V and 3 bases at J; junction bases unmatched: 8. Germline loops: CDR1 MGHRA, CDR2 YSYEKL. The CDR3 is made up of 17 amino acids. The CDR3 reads CASSQRTSGGATDTQYF. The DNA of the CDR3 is TGCGCCAGCAGCCAAAGAACGAGCGGGGGGGCGACAGATACGCAGTATTTT.

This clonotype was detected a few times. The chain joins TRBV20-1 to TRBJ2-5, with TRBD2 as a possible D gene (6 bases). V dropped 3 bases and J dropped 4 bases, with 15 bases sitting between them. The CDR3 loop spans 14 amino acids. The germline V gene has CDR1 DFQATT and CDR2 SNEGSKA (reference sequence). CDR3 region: CSARSGGQRETQYF. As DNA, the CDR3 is TGCAGTGCTAGGTCAGGAGGGCAAAGAGAGACCCAGTACTTC.

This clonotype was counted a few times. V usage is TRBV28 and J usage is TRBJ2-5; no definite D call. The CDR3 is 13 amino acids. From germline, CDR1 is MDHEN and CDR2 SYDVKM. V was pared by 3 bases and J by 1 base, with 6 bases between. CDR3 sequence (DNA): TGTGCCAGCAGTTTCGTGTCCCAAGAGACCCAGTACTTC. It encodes CASSFVSQETQYF.

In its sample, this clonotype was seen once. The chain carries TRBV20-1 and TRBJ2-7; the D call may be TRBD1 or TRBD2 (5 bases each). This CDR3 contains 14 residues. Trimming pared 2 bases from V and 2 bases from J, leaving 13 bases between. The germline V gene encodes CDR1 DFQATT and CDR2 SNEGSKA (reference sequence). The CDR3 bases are TGCAGTGCTAGACCCCTGGGGGAAACCTACGAGCAGTACTTC. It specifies CSARPLGETYEQYF.

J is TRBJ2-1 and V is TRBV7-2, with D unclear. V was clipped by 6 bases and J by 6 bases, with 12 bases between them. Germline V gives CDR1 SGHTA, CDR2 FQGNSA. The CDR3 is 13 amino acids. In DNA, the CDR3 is TGTGCCAGCAGGCCGGACGGATTCAATGAGCAGTTCTTC. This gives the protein CASRPDGFNEQFF.

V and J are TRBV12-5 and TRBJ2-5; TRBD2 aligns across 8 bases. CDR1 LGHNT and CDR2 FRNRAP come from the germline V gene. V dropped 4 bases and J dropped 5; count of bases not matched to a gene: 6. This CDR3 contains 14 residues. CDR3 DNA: TGTGCTAGTGGTTCCGGGGGGGCCCGTGAGACCCAGTACTTC. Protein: CASGSGGARETQYF.

CDR3 DNA sequence: TGTGCCAGCAGCCTCCCGATTACCCGACAGGTTCCCACCGGGGAGCTGTTTTTT. Encoded protein: CASSLPITRQVPTGELFF. The gene calls are TRBV7-9 and TRBJ2-2; possible D gene TRBD1, 6 bases. There are 18 residues in the CDR3. Trimming removed 5 bases at V and 4 bases at J, with 23 bases between. Looked up from germline, CDR1 is SEHNR and CDR2 is FQNEAQ (reference sequence).

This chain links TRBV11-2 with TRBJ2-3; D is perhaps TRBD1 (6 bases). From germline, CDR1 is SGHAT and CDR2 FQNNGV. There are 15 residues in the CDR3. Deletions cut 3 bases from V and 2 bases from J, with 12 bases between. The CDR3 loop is CASSFDGTNTDTQYF. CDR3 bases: TGTGCCAGCAGCTTTGATGGGACAAACACAGATACGCAGTATTTT.

Here the CDR3 DNA reads TGTGCCAGCACCTTGGACGGAAACTACGAGCAGTACTTC. Its protein product is CASTLDGNYEQYF. The V gene is TRBV6-1, the J gene TRBJ2-7; D is unresolved. Germline CDR1 is MNHNS and CDR2 is SASEGT. The CDR3 totals 13 residues. V shed 7 bases and J shed 3 bases, with 13 bases lying between them.

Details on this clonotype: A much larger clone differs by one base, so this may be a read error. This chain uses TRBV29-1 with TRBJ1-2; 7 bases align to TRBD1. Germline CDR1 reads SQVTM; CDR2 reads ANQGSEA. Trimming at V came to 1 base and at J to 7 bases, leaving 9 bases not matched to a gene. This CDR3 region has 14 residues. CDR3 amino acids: CSVEALGTDGGYTF. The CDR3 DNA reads TGCAGCGTTGAAGCTTTAGGGACAGATGGTGGCTACACCTTC. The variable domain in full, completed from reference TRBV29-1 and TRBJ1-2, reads SAVISQKPSRDICQRGTSLTIQCQVDSQVTMMFWYRQQPGQSLTLIATANQGSEATYESGFVIDKFPISRPNLTFSTLTVSNMSPEDSSIYLCSVEALGTDGGYTFGSGTRLTVV.

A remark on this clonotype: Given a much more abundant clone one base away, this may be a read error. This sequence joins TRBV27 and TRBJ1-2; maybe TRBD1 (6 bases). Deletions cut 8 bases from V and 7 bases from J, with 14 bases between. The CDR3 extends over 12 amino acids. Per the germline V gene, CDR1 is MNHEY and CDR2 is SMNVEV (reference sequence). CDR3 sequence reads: CASANRDGGYTF. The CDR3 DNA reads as TGTGCCAGCGCAAACAGGGACGGTGGCTACACCTTC.

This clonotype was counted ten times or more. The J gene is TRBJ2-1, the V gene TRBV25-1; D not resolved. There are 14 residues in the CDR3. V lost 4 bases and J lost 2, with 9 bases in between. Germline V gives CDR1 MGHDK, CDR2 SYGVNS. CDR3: CASSGGPAYNEQFF. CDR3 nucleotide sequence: TGTGCCAGCAGTGGTGGGCCCGCCTACAATGAGCAGTTCTTC.

The CDR3 reads CASSQGMAAKYNEQFF. DNA for the CDR3: TGTGCCAGCAGCCAAGGGATGGCGGCCAAATACAATGAGCAGTTCTTC. This sequence joins TRBV3-1 and TRBJ2-1; no clear D gene. The CDR3 runs to 16 residues. Germline CDR1 reads LGHDT; CDR2 reads YNNKEL (reference sequence). Trimming took off 1 base at V and 4 bases at J, with 14 bases between the two ends.

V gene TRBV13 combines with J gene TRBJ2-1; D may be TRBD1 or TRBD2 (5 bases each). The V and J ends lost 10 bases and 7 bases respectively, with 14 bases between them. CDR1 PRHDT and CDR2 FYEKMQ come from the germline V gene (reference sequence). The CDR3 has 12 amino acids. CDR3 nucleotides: TGTGCCACAAGGGACCACATAAATGAGCAGTTCTTC. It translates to CATRDHINEQFF.

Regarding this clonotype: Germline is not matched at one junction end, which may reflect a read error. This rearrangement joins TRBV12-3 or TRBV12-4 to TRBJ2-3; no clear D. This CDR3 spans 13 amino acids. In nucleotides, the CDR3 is TGTGCCAGCAGTTTCGTGGCCGCGGATACGGAGTATTTT. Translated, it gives CASSFVAADTEYF.

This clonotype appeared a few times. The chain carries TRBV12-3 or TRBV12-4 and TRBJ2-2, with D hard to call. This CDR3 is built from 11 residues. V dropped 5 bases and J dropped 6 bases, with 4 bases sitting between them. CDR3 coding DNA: TGTGCCAGCAGTATCCCCGGGGAGCTGTTTTTT. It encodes CASSIPGELFF.

This CDR3 is CATTGIVNGELFF. CDR3 bases: TGTGCCACAACAGGGATCGTCAACGGGGAGCTGTTTTTT. The chain combines TRBV27 with TRBJ2-2, with a tentative D call TRBD1 (6 bases). Trimming removed 10 bases at V and 7 bases at J, with 16 bases between. Germline CDR1 and CDR2: MNHEY and SMNVEV (reference sequence). CDR3 length equals 13 residues.

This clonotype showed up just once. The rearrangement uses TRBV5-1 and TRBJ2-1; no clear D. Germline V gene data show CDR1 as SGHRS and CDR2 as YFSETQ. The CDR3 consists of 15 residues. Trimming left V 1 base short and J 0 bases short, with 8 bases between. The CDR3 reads CASSLRQDSYNEQFF. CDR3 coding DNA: TGCGCCAGCAGCTTGCGGCAGGACTCCTACAATGAGCAGTTCTTC.

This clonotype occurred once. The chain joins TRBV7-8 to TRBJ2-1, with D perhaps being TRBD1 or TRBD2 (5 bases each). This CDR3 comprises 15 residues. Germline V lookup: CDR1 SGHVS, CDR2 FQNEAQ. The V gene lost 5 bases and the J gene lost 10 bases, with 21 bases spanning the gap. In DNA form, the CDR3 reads TGTGCCAGCAGCCTTACTAGGGGTGGGACCTACGAGCAGTTCTTC. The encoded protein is CASSLTRGGTYEQFF.

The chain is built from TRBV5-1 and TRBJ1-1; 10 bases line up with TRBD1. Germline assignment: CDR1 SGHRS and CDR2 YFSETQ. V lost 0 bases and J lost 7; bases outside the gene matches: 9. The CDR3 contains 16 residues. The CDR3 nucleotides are TGCGCCAGCAGCTTGGATGGGACAGGGGAGGGAGTTGAAGCTTTCTTT. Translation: CASSLDGTGEGVEAFF.

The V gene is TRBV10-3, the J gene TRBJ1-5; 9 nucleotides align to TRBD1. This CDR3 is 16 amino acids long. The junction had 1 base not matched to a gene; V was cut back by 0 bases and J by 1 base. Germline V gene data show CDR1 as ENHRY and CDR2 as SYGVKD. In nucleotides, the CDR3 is TGTGCCATCAGTGAGTCGGGGACAGGGAGCAATCAGCCCCAGCATTTT. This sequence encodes CAISESGTGSNQPQHF.

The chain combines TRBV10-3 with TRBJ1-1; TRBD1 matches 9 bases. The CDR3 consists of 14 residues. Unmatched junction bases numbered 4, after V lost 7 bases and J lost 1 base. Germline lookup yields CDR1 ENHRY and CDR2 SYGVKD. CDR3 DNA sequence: TGTGCCATCACTTCGGGACAGGGGAACACTGAAGCTTTCTTT. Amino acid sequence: CAITSGQGNTEAFF.